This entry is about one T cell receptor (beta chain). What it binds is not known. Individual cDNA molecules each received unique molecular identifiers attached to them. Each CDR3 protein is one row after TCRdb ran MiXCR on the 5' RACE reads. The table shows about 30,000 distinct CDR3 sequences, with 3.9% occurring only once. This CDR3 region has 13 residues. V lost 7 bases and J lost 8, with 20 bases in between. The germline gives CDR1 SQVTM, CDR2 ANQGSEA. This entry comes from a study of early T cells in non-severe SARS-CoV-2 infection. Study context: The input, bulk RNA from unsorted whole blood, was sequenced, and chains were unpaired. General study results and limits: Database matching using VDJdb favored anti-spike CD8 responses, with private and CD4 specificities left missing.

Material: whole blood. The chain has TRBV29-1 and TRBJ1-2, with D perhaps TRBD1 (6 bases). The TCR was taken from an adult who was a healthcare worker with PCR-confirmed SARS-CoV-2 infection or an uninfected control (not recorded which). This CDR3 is CSAEGGTLGGYTF. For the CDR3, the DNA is TGCAGCGCCGAGGGGGGTACCCTTGGAGGCTACACCTTC.